The TCR beta chain under discussion was sequenced for a study of CD8+CD57+ T cells in acquired aplastic anemia (dated by TCRdb to between 2018 and 2020). For the wider study: DNA extracted from sorted CD4+ and CD8+ cells had a mean of about 3.3 ug, with a range of roughly 0.18 to 27.4 ug. A CD8+CD57+ expansion meant a frequency higher than the mean frequency seen in healthy subjects. The paper's findings and limits, for the study overall: Between patients and healthy controls, no significant difference in CD8+ Simpson's diversity was found (P=0.060). Although roughly 29 CD8+ CDR3 sequences were shared by patients and controls, these sequences appeared highly expressed in patients and within the immunodominant clones of patients.

Expansion of CD8+CD57+ cells had been shown by flow cytometry in the patients chosen for sequencing. Every patient had a diagnosis of severe acquired aplastic anemia based on International Study of Aplastic Anemia and Agranulocytosis and Camitta criteria. No therapy had been received by the patients at the time of blood sampling. In the study, sorted CD4+ and CD8+ blood T cells from patients with severe aplastic anemia and from healthy subjects underwent deep sequencing of TCR repertoires. Patients were enrolled under clinicaltrials.gov protocols 00001620, 01623167, 00001397, 00071045, 00081523 and 00961064 in the USA. Ficoll-Paque density gradient centrifugation was used to isolate peripheral blood mononuclear cells. Before DNA extraction, CD4+ and CD8+ T cells were sorted by FACS or by magnetic beads. Genomic DNA was used as template for profiling of TCR beta VDJ combinations and CDR3 sequences. An Illumina HiSeq 2000 was used for TCR repertoire sequencing. In the source study's methods: Repertoire assessment relied on Simpson's diversity index, CDR3 size and DJ length profiles, and TRBV/TRBJ rearrangement plots. The most abundant DNA sequence in the deep sequencing data was taken as the immunodominant clone. CDR3 amino acid sequences were screened for sharing across subjects and were compared with published repertoires and the VDJdb database. TCRdb reran the public reads through fastp at Q25 and MiXCR, keeping productive beta chains. Each CDR3 protein gets just one entry, which takes the most common genes and DNA from the rows behind it. The V and J calls and clone size come from TCRdb's table, not from the authors' own analysis. The sample data list fewer than 200,000 distinct CDR3 sequences, and 71% of these were observed just once. 35% to 50% of the sample is taken by the ten largest.

As regards this clonotype: Its antigen is unknown. There are no base qualities to consult, and no much larger clone falls within one base.

This receptor was identified in a human donor with aplastic anemia. Sequencing was done on a sample of sorted CD4+, CD8+, or CD8+CD57+ T cells (not recorded which) from PBMCs.

The nucleotide sequence reads as follows: TGTGCCAGTAGTTTCAGAGGGGATGAAGCTTTCTTT. The translation is CASSFRGDEAFF. The V gene is TRBV19 and the J gene is TRBJ1-1; the D gene is perhaps TRBD1, on 5 matching bases. Taken from the germline V gene (reference sequence), the CDR1 and CDR2 loops are LNHDA and SQIVND. From the cysteine up to the phenylalanine, the CDR3 has a length of 12 residues. Of all the DNA, just the CDR3 is kept, 36 bases in frame from base 1. The junction carries 11 bases between V and J, which are trimmed by 5 bases and 7 bases respectively.